This entry features one TCR beta chain sequence. Its target is not known. Described time point: persistent/refractory GD, antithyroid drugs over 5 years with positive TRAb. PBMC-extracted RNA yielded the TCR library. The sample is drawn from a study of regulatory T cells in long-lasting Graves disease. Study results and limitations: Sampling was limited to peripheral blood rather than thyroid tissue.

Building of the TCR beta libraries involved iRepertoire HTBI primers and Arm-PCR of CDR3 regions. TCRdb re-called the multiplex PCR reads through MiXCR, storing one row per CDR3 protein. The data show about 660,000 distinct CDR3 sequences, 30% seen once. The TCR sequence derives from a female donor with Graves disease. The sequenced sample was peripheral blood mononuclear cells (PBMCs), obtained when the disease was refractory, from a patient treated with antithyroid drugs.

The CDR3 region has the DNA TGCGCCAGCAGCGCGGTTACAGCGTGGTCCGGCTACACCTTC. Encoded protein: CASSAVTAWSGYTF. V gene TRBV5-1 combines with J gene TRBJ1-2; D is uncertain. Trimming removed 4 bases at V and 8 bases at J, with 18 bases between. Germline-derived CDR1 and CDR2 are SGHRS and YFSETQ. The length of the CDR3 is 14 residues.